This T cell receptor beta chain was sequenced for a study of control samples from healthy donors and cancer patients. Method: immunoSEQ multiplex PCR; TCRdb's copy keeps in-frame clones and lacks some. The table lists approximately 100,000 clones, roughly four fifths of them singletons, with approximately 2% in the top ten. The sequencing sample was made of blood. This TCR was recovered from a man aged 55 to 70 in good health.

CDR3: CATSDSGSTGLDEKLFF. The CDR3 DNA follows: TGTGCCACCAGTGATTCGGGATCGACAGGGTTGGATGAAAAACTGTTTTTT. The chain recombines TRBV24-1 with TRBJ1-4; 7 nucleotides agree with TRBD1. The length of the CDR3 is 17 residues. Germline values: CDR1 KGHDR, CDR2 SFDVKD. V lost 2 bases, J lost 6 bases, and 11 bases stayed unmatched.